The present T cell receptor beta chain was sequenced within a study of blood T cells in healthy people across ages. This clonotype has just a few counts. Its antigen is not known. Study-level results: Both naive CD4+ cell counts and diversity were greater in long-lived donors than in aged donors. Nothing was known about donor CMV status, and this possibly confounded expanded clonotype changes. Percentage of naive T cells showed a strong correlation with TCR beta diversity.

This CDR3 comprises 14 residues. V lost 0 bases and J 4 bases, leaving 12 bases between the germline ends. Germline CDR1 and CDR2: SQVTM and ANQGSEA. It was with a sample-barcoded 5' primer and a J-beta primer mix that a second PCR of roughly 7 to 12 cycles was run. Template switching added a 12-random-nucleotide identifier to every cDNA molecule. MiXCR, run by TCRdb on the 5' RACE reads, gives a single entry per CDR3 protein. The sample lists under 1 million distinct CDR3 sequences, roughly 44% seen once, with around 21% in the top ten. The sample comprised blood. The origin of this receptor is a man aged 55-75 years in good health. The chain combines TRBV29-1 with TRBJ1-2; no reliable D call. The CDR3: CSVEDLRAFYGYTF. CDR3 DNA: TGCAGCGTTGAAGATCTTCGGGCGTTCTATGGCTACACCTTC.